This T cell receptor beta chain was obtained from a study of blood T cell repertoires in COVID-19. Study background: Samples of COVID-19 (acute and convalescent) were obtained from the United States, Italy and Spain.

Trimming stripped 3 bases from V and 5 bases from J, with 13 bases between. The germline CDR1 and CDR2 sequences are KGHSH and LQKENI. The CDR3 runs 14 residues. Authors' processing steps: Counts of nucleated cells, estimated from reference gene primer amplification, were obtained. Sequencing was performed with immunoSEQ multiplex PCR; in TCRdb, only in-frame clones are kept and a portion is missing. That table is the source of V, J and clone size, and D and trimming were worked out from the DNA. The sample includes 200,000 to 250,000 clones, roughly 90% seen only once; the top ten take over 3%. The source is a woman in her fifties or sixties in a cohort exposed to, infected with or recovered from COVID-19 (not recorded which). V is TRBV18 and J is TRBJ1-2; a weak D match, TRBD1 (5 bases). Sequenced sample: PBMCs or T cells enriched from blood (not recorded which). CDR3 region: CASSPRRAEYGYTF. Here the CDR3 DNA reads TGTGCCAGCTCACCGCGCAGGGCTGAGTATGGCTACACCTTC.